This T cell receptor beta chain was identified in a study of Ad26.COV2.S vaccination and SARS-CoV-2 variants. Across the study: Within the COV1001 Ad26.COV2.S trial arm, the donor was enrolled. Each vaccinee took Ad26.COV2.S intramuscularly, once or twice 56 days apart.

Germline lookup yields CDR1 SGHRS and CDR2 YFSETQ. V was clipped by 3 bases and J by 2 bases, with 8 bases between them. The CDR3 contains 14 residues. Generated by immunoSEQ multiplex PCR, the TCRdb table keeps only in-frame clones and is missing some. Of fewer than 400,000 clones listed, about 86% are singletons. Treatment here: 19 received Ad26.COV2.S at low or high dose, single or two shots; about 5 received placebo; per-sample allocation not given. Day 63 after the first injection of vaccine or placebo was the sampling time. The material sequenced was peripheral blood, taken in a trial of Ad26.COV2.S vaccine versus placebo. The receptor was isolated from a person aged 18-60 years who received the Ad26.COV2.S COVID-19 vaccine or a placebo. The rearrangement links TRBV5-1 to TRBJ2-2; D is undetermined. The CDR3 region is CASSYGSNTGELFF. CDR3 sequence (DNA): TGCGCCAGCAGCTACGGGTCAAACACCGGGGAGCTGTTTTTT. The full variable domain, rest sourced from reference TRBV5-1 and TRBJ2-2, is KAGVTQTPRYLIKTRGQQVTLSCSPISGHRSVSWYQQTPGQGLQFLFEYFSETQRNKGNFPGRFSGRQFSNSRSEMNVSTLELGDSALYLCASSYGSNTGELFFGEGSRLTVL.